This T cell receptor (beta chain) was profiled in a study of shared clonotypes between healthy human individuals. Study-level information: Donors were two women and a few men aged 18 to 49. Used for every donor were three CD4 naive, three CD4 memory, two CD8 naive and one CD8 memory plate.

This CDR3 is 14 amino acids long. Germline V gene lookup returns CDR1 MNHNS and CDR2 SASEGT. V shed 6 bases and J shed 8 bases, with 16 bases lying between them. Per the original methods: Filtering differed for immunoSEQ, which gave only junction sequences without quality scores. Data came from immunoSEQ multiplex PCR; TCRdb stores just in-frame clones and leaves some out. Clone size and the V and J calls come from that table; the DNA yielded D and trimming. The sample consists of about 2.4 million clones, under 95% of them appearing once. The sequenced sample consisted of naive CD4+ T cells from PBMCs. Subset here: CD45RA+ positively selected. The receptor was derived from a young man in good health. Some clones in this sample may be carry-over from other donors' samples. This sequence joins TRBV6-1 and TRBJ1-4, with a possible D match to TRBD1 (6 bases). The CDR3 protein is CASRAEGGGEKLFF. CDR3 nucleotide sequence: TGTGCCAGCAGGGCCGAGGGGGGCGGCGAAAAACTGTTTTTT.